This T cell receptor beta chain is from a study of a mutant IDH1 vaccine in newly diagnosed glioma. CDR3 length equals 15 residues. In germline, CDR1 is MGHRA, CDR2 YSYEKL. The junction had 8 bases not matched to a gene; V was cut back by 5 bases and J by 5 bases. On this clone: Antigen unknown.

Indicated time point: week 11, during vaccination. The vaccine gave 300 ug of a 20-mer mutant IDH1 peptide subcutaneously per dose. Here immunoSEQ multiplex PCR was the method, and the copy in TCRdb shows in-frame clones only, minus some. Of under 55,000 clones in the sample, roughly nine tenths were seen once. This clonotype originated in a man aged 50 to 59 with glioma. The chain joins TRBV4-1 to TRBJ1-2; 10 bases match TRBD1. The sequenced sample was PBMCs, obtained from a glioma patient whose treatment included an IDH1 peptide vaccine. The CDR3 reads CASSFRQGAPYGYTF. The CDR3 DNA follows: TGCGCCAGCAGCTTCCGACAGGGGGCACCATATGGCTACACCTTC.